The entry below describes one T cell receptor beta chain. Germline assignment: CDR1 SGHRS and CDR2 YFSETQ. The V and J ends lost 4 bases and 6 bases, in that order; junction bases with no gene match: 6. The CDR3 has 13 residues. This specimen comes from a study of blood T cell repertoires in COVID-19. Across the study: The origin of the acute and convalescent COVID-19 samples was the United States, Italy and Spain. Sample material is recorded as cDNA or gDNA derived from T cells, B-cell-depleted T cells, or PBMCs.

Authors' data handling: Using reference gene primer amplification, nucleated cell counts were estimated. Using immunoSEQ multiplex PCR, the repertoire was profiled, and TCRdb retains in-frame clones only, with some absent. V, J and clone size are taken as reported in that table, and D and trimming were inferred from the DNA itself. The table lists a few hundred thousand clones, approximately 84% of them singletons, with roughly 2.4% in the top ten. The V call is TRBV5-1, the J call TRBJ2-7; 8 nucleotides align to TRBD1. This sequence was found in a woman between 55 and 75 years old with acute or convalescent COVID-19. Sequenced: peripheral blood. The CDR3: CASSARTGSEQYF. The DNA for the CDR3 is TGCGCCAGCAGCGCTAGGACAGGGTCCGAGCAGTACTTC.